This TCR beta chain stems from a study of CXCR3-negative and CXCR3-positive naive CD8 T cells. Study conclusions and caveats: Comparison of naive CXCR3-negative and CXCR3-positive cells revealed similar TRBV-TRBJ usage, while memory cells differed. In CXCR3-positive naive cells, the TRB CDR3s were more hydrophobic than in CXCR3-negative naive cells. For memory CD8+ cells diversity was much lower, but both naive subsets had comparably high diversity.

With regard to this clonotype: As yet, its antigen is unknown.

This CDR3 has 11 amino acids. CDR1 is SQVTM and CDR2 is ANQGSEA in the germline V gene. UMI-tagged TRB cDNA libraries were built via 5' RACE. Reprocessing the 5' RACE reads, TCRdb reports a single entry for every CDR3 protein and omits DNA. This sample contains 130,000 to 150,000 distinct CDR3 sequences. The authors gated naive CD8+ T cells as CD45RO-CCR7+CD27+CD95-. Sample: naive CXCR3+ CD8+ T cells from blood. The sample's subset: CD45RO-CCR7+CD27+CD95- naive CD8+ T cells expressing CXCR3 (TNR3+). V and J are TRBV29-1 and TRBJ2-7; without DNA, the TCRdb call of TRBD1 cannot be checked. The clonotype originates from a human donor in good health. Some clones in this sample may be carry-over from other donors' samples. The CDR3 protein is CSIRGVAEQYF.